This T cell receptor (beta chain) appears in the sequencing data of a study of T cells in Graves' hyperthyroidism and ophthalmopathy. RNA transcripts were the template for amplifying TCR beta CDR3 regions. HTBI primers were the set used in a first-round RT-PCR of the TCR CDR3. TCRdb re-called the multiplex PCR reads with MiXCR, one entry per CDR3 protein. There are about 360,000 distinct CDR3 sequences in the sample; about 13% occur only once, and 9.2% lies in the top ten. The CDR3 consists of 10 residues. Germline V lookup: CDR1 KGHDR, CDR2 SFDVKD. Trimming shortened V by 12 bases and J by 7 bases, and 11 bases separated the two germline ends. This clonotype was recorded at least ten times.

The rearrangement uses TRBV24-1 and TRBJ2-5; no clear D. This clonotype originated in a woman aged 18-29 years with Graves' hyperthyroidism. The sample taken for sequencing was blood. The CDR3 sequence is CASQVRTQYF. CDR3 nucleotide sequence: TGTGCCTCCCAAGTCCGGACCCAGTACTTC.